A selection of T cell receptor beta chains follows, all from one sample in a study of blood T cells in healthy people across ages. TCRdb reanalysed the 5' RACE reads using MiXCR and keeps one entry per CDR3 protein. The profile covers 1.5 million to 2 million distinct CDR3 sequences, with roughly two fifths appearing a single time and around 23% taken by the ten largest. The sample was blood. Source of these receptors: a human donor in good health. The CDR3 runs from the conserved cysteine through the conserved F or W. A D gene is named only where the DNA matches it firmly. Size values are once, few and many counts, or a class for expanded clones, and some rows have none.

>TRBJ2-1|TRBV7-2|-|TRBD2
CASSKGLAVEQFF
TGTGCCAGCAGTAAAGGACTAGCTGTCGAGCAGTTCTTC
>TRBJ2-1|TRBV14|-|-
CASSPERLGNEQFF
TGTGCCAGCAGCCCCGAGCGCCTCGGCAATGAGCAGTTCTTC
>TRBJ1-2|TRBV5-6|few|-
CASSLDLSYGYTF
TGTGCCAGCAGCTTAGACTTGTCCTATGGCTACACCTTC
>TRBJ1-6|TRBV10-3|-|-
CAIQEDPGNSPLHF
TGTGCCATCCAGGAGGACCCGGGCAATTCACCCCTCCACTTT
>TRBJ2-1|TRBV15|few|TRBD2
CATSRDLAGAEEQFF
TGTGCCACCAGCAGAGATCTAGCGGGGGCGGAGGAGCAGTTCTTC
>TRBJ2-5|TRBV7-3|-|-
CASSLTNLETQYF
TGTGCCAGCAGCTTAACTAACCTAGAGACCCAGTACTTC
>TRBJ2-2|TRBV15|-|-
CATSTTREKNTGELFF
TGTGCCACCAGCACGACACGGGAAAAGAACACCGGGGAGCTGTTTTTT
>TRBJ2-3|TRBV9|few|-
CASSVGSLGPPPDTQYF
TGTGCCAGCAGCGTAGGGTCCTTGGGCCCTCCGCCAGATACGCAGTATTTT
>TRBJ2-5|TRBV6-2/TRBV6-3|-|TRBD2
CASRRGLAGGETQYF
TGTGCCAGCAGGCGGGGACTAGCGGGCGGAGAGACCCAGTACTTC
>TRBJ1-1|TRBV27|-|-
CASVGGALNTEAFF
TGTGCCAGCGTTGGGGGGGCTTTGAACACTGAAGCTTTCTTT
>TRBJ2-3|TRBV7-3|-|TRBD2
CASRPTAGGQDTQYF
TGTGCCAGCAGGCCAACGGCGGGGGGGCAAGATACGCAGTATTTT
>TRBJ2-5|TRBV10-2|-|-
CASRRGGEETQYF
TGCGCCAGCAGGAGGGGCGGGGAGGAGACCCAGTACTTC
>TRBJ2-2|TRBV5-1|few|TRBD2
CASSPSTSSGNTGELFF
TGCGCCAGCAGCCCGAGTACATCTAGCGGGAACACCGGGGAGCTGTTTTTT
>TRBJ2-5|TRBV20-1|-|-
CSARTPTGEETQYF
TGCAGTGCTAGAACTCCGACGGGAGAGGAGACCCAGTACTTC
>TRBJ2-7|TRBV20-1|few|TRBD2
CSASSSGGFSYEQYF
TGCAGTGCTAGCTCTAGCGGGGGGTTCTCCTACGAGCAGTACTTC
>TRBJ2-3|TRBV7-9|-|-
CASSPYRILTDTQYF
TGTGCCAGCAGCCCGTACAGAATACTCACAGATACGCAGTATTTT
>TRBJ2-7|TRBV5-1|once|TRBD1
CASSTDRQGGNYEQYF
TGCGCCAGCAGCACTGACCGACAGGGTGGGAACTACGAGCAGTACTTC
>TRBJ1-2|TRBV7-8|-|-
CASSLDPVIYGYTF
TGTGCCAGCAGCTTAGATCCAGTGATCTATGGCTACACCTTC
>TRBJ2-7|TRBV7-2|-|TRBD1
CASSLGVGQSYEQYF
TGTGCCAGCAGCTTAGGAGTGGGACAGTCCTACGAGCAGTACTTC
>TRBJ1-6|TRBV7-9|-|-
CASSSRGLRLHF
TGTGCCAGCAGCTCGAGGGGTCTCAGACTCCACTTT
>TRBJ2-1|TRBV20-1|-|TRBD1
CSATPSGTGSYNEQFF
TGCAGTGCTACCCCCTCCGGGACAGGGTCTTACAATGAGCAGTTCTTC
>TRBJ2-7|TRBV14|few|-
CASSQVFSQGGEQYF
TGTGCCAGCAGCCAAGTATTTAGCCAAGGGGGTGAGCAGTACTTC
>TRBJ2-7|TRBV29-1|few|-
CSVEGLRPYEQYF
TGCAGCGTTGAAGGCCTCAGGCCTTACGAGCAGTACTTC
>TRBJ2-1|TRBV5-6|few|TRBD2
CASSYRLAGANNEQFF
TGTGCCAGCAGTTACCGACTAGCGGGGGCCAACAATGAGCAGTTCTTC
>TRBJ2-3|TRBV20-1|few|TRBD2
CSAIAGNTDTQYF
TGCAGTGCTATAGCGGGGAACACAGATACGCAGTATTTT